These 20 T cell receptor beta chains were sequenced from one sample in a study of vaccination and CD4 T cells after COVID-19. Documented treatment: roughly ten-day PBMC culture with coronavirus spike peptide pools or control peptides (ViraFEST assay). Their cognate antigens are unknown. The study sequenced cultured CD4+ T cell DNA using the Oncomine TCR Beta short-read assay. One entry per CDR3 protein, called by TCRdb with MiXCR from the PCR reads. The data hold 6,000 to 9,000 distinct CDR3 sequences, with approximately 24% observed a single time. The input for sequencing was CD4+ T cells from blood, cultured in vitro, taken after SARS-CoV-2 vaccination. The source of these receptors is a human donor who had recovered from COVID-19.

V usage is TRBV5-1 and J usage is TRBJ2-5; maybe TRBD2 (6 bases). CDR3 size: 15 residues. V lost 5 bases, J lost 1 base, and 15 bases lay in between. Germline CDR1 SGHRS, CDR2 YFSETQ. CDR3 amino acids: CASSWGEGFQETQYF. The DNA of the CDR3 is TGCGCCAGCAGTTGGGGGGAAGGGTTCCAAGAGACCCAGTACTTC.

The chain couples TRBV7-8 to TRBJ2-7; D may correspond to TRBD1 or TRBD2 (5 bases each). V was clipped by 5 bases and J by 2 bases, with 13 bases between them. Germline V CDR1 and CDR2: SGHVS, FQNEAQ. The CDR3 loop spans 14 amino acids. The CDR3 is CASSVGTATYEQYF. The CDR3 bases are TGTGCCAGCAGCGTCGGGACCGCCACCTACGAGCAGTACTTC.

This clonotype is medium-sized by share. The V and J genes are TRBV24-1 and TRBJ2-5; the match to TRBD1 covers 7 bases. The V gene end was trimmed by 1 base and the J gene end by 5 bases; junction bases not matched to a gene: 12. CDR1 and CDR2 from the germline V gene are KGHDR and SFDVKD. CDR3 length equals 17 residues. CDR3 loop: CATSDFNDRARKETQYF. CDR3 DNA: TGTGCCACCAGTGATTTCAACGACAGGGCCAGGAAGGAGACCCAGTACTTC.

The chain couples TRBV27 to TRBJ1-5; D perhaps matches TRBD1 (5 bases). Trimming took 0 bases from V and 9 from J, leaving 12 bases between them. The CDR3 covers 14 residues. From germline, CDR1 is MNHEY and CDR2 SMNVEV (reference sequence). In DNA, the CDR3 is TGTGCCAGCAGTTTATCGGTGGGGGTAGGGCCCCAGCATTTT. Amino acids: CASSLSVGVGPQHF.

By share of the sample, this clonotype is large (0.1 to 1%). V gene TRBV7-9 combines with J gene TRBJ2-7; D might be TRBD1 (5 bases). This CDR3 has 15 residues. Trimming shortened V by 4 bases and J by 3 bases, and 16 bases separated the two germline ends. CDR1 is SEHNR, CDR2 FQNEAQ, per germline (reference sequence). The CDR3 nucleotides read TGTGCCAGCAGCTCACAGCAGGGAAACATCTACGAGCAGTACTTC. Translation gives CASSSQQGNIYEQYF.

By share of the sample, this clonotype is medium-sized. The V and J genes are TRBV6-5 and TRBJ1-6, with 9 nucleotides matching TRBD1. Per germline, CDR1 MNHEY and CDR2 SVGAGI. This CDR3 has 18 residues. With 0 bases clipped from V and 10 bases from J, the junction kept 13 bases outside the gene matches. CDR3 residues: CASSYSTVWGQGGSPLHF. The CDR3 bases are TGTGCCAGCAGTTACTCGACCGTGTGGGGACAGGGAGGATCACCCCTCCACTTT.

The chain is built from TRBV20-1 and TRBJ2-1; 13 bases are shared with TRBD2. In germline, CDR1 is DFQATT, CDR2 SNEGSKA (reference sequence). V gave up 1 base and J gave up 0 bases; unmatched junction bases: 6. The length of the CDR3 is 18 residues. CDR3 coding DNA: TGCAGTGCTAGAGTTACTAGCGGGAGGGCCAGCTCCTACAATGAGCAGTTCTTC. Translating it yields CSARVTSGRASSYNEQFF.

In its sample, this clonotype is medium-sized. The genes are TRBV20-1 and TRBJ2-5; 8 nucleotides align to TRBD1. V gave up 4 bases and J gave up 2 bases; unmatched junction bases: 9. Germline CDR1 DFQATT, CDR2 SNEGSKA (reference sequence). There are 15 residues in the CDR3. The CDR3 DNA is TGCAGTGCTATTTCACAGGGGGTAAAACAAGAGACCCAGTACTTC. The encoded protein is CSAISQGVKQETQYF.

The chain recombines TRBV20-1 with TRBJ2-7, with TRBD1 matching 10 bases. The CDR3 loop spans 15 amino acids. Germline-derived CDR1 and CDR2 are DFQATT and SNEGSKA (reference sequence). The V segment lost 4 bases and the J segment 2 bases; nucleotides outside the gene matches: 8. CDR3 DNA: TGCAGTGCTACCCAACCGGGACAGGGGCCCTACGAGCAGTACTTC. Protein: CSATQPGQGPYEQYF.

This clonotype is medium-sized by share. The V gene is TRBV20-1, the J gene TRBJ2-5; D uncertain. CDR3 size: 13 residues. Trimming removed 5 bases from V and 6 bases from J, with 16 bases in between. CDR1 is DFQATT, CDR2 SNEGSKA, per germline (reference sequence). The CDR3 region is CSAAPGPGQTQYF. For the CDR3, the DNA is TGCAGTGCTGCGCCCGGCCCCGGGCAGACCCAGTACTTC.

This chain connects TRBV11-3 to TRBJ2-3, with D possibly matching TRBD2 (6 bases). V was clipped by 3 bases and J by 2 bases, with 9 bases between them. Germline V gene lookup returns CDR1 SGHNT and CDR2 YENEEA. The CDR3 is 14 residues long. CDR3 coding DNA: TGTGCCAGCAGCTTGGGCGGGGTCACAGATACGCAGTATTTT. Translated: CASSLGGVTDTQYF.

By frequency in the sample, this clonotype is medium-sized. The chain joins TRBV20-1 to TRBJ2-5, with TRBD2 identical over 8 bases. J lost 5 bases, V lost 7 bases, and 15 bases had no gene match. CDR1 DFQATT and CDR2 SNEGSKA come from the germline V gene (reference sequence). The CDR3 totals 15 residues. The CDR3 loop reads CSVPPGTSKMETQYF. The CDR3 nucleotides are TGCAGTGTTCCTCCTGGGACTAGTAAGATGGAGACCCAGTACTTC.

The chain uses TRBV28 and TRBJ2-5, with 12 bases aligning to TRBD2. CDR1 and CDR2 from the germline V gene are MDHEN and SYDVKM. The CDR3 length is 16 residues. The ends lost 5 bases at V and 6 bases at J; junction bases unmatched: 10. The CDR3 is CASSSPRTSGMKTQYF. In nucleotides, the CDR3 is TGTGCCAGCAGTAGCCCAAGGACTAGCGGGATGAAGACCCAGTACTTC.

This chain links TRBV21-1 with TRBJ2-5; TRBD1, as called in the table, went unchecked against the DNA. TRBV21-1 is a pseudogene segment. The CDR3 is 15 amino acids. CDR3 loop: CASSTKGGAQETQYF. CDR3 in DNA: TGTGCCAGCAGCACAAAGGGGGGGGCCCAAGAGACCCAGTACTTC.

This clonotype was picked up a small number of times. This chain uses TRBV20-1 with TRBJ1-5; D is ambiguous. With 0 bases removed from V and 2 bases from J, the gap between germline ends came to 8 bases. This CDR3 contains 14 residues. Germline CDR1 reads DFQATT; CDR2 reads SNEGSKA (reference sequence). The chain's CDR3 is CSARDSRGNQPQHF. CDR3 sequence (DNA): TGCAGTGCTAGAGATTCCCGGGGCAATCAGCCCCAGCATTTT.

This clonotype has more than one count but fewer than ten. J is TRBJ1-2 and V is TRBV5-6; TRBD1 might be the D (5 bases). Between the trimmed V and J ends, which lost 0 bases and 3 bases, there was a span of 6 bases. Germline assignment: CDR1 SGHDT and CDR2 YYEEEE. The CDR3 spans 13 residues. In nucleotides, the CDR3 is TGTGCCAGCAGCTTGGGACAGCACTATGGCTACACCTTC. Its protein product is CASSLGQHYGYTF.

The chain uses TRBV25-1 and TRBJ2-6; D is unresolved. V was pared by 8 bases and J by 0 bases, with 5 bases between. The CDR3 loop spans 13 amino acids. Germline V gene lookup returns CDR1 MGHDK and CDR2 SYGVNS. This CDR3 reads CASGNSGANVLTF. The CDR3 DNA follows: TGTGCCAGCGGAAACTCTGGGGCCAACGTCCTGACTTTC.

This clonotype was counted between two and nine times. This chain uses TRBV7-9 with TRBJ2-5; possible D gene TRBD1, 6 bases. V lost 7 bases and J 0 bases, leaving 15 bases between the germline ends. The CDR3 contains 15 residues. The germline V gene has CDR1 SEHNR and CDR2 FQNEAQ (reference sequence). CDR3 DNA sequence: TGTGCCAGCAACTCACTGGACAGATACCAAGAGACCCAGTACTTC. Protein sequence: CASNSLDRYQETQYF.

This clonotype turned up a few times. The chain joins TRBV4-3 to TRBJ1-2, with D hard to call. The V end lost 0 bases, the J end lost 4 bases, and 12 bases lay between the germline ends. Germline V gene data show CDR1 as LGHNA and CDR2 as YSLEER. CDR3 length equals 15 residues. CDR3 sequence: CASSQDRGSPYGYTF. The CDR3 region has the DNA TGCGCCAGCAGCCAAGATCGCGGCAGCCCCTATGGCTACACCTTC.

The chain links TRBV29-1 to TRBJ1-5; D unclear. Germline V CDR1 and CDR2: SQVTM, ANQGSEA. The CDR3 spans 12 residues. V was trimmed by 4 bases and J by 2 bases, leaving 6 bases between them. CDR3 sequence reads: CSVASGNQPQHF. CDR3 in DNA: TGCAGCGTTGCCAGCGGCAATCAGCCCCAGCATTTT.